The T cell receptor (beta chain) described here comes from a study of T cell repertoires in urothelial bladder cancer (dated by TCRdb to about 2019). The study in broad terms: Clinical stages of the roughly twelve resected lesions were three cT0, three cTa, three cT1 and three cT2 or greater. The study compared TCR repertoire clonality in bladder tumors with that in benign bladder inflammation. A total of twelve patients who had bladder lesions and were undergoing transurethral resection were prospectively identified. Roughly 13 resected bladder lesions, made up of urothelial carcinoma (UC+) and benign (UC-) specimens, were studied. Summary of the overall study and its limitations: Urothelial carcinoma specimens had fewer T cells than benign specimens, with medians of roughly 5,600 and 26,000. A median tumor infiltrating lymphocyte percentage of 2% was observed in carcinoma specimens, compared with about 12% in benign specimens. In carcinoma specimens, up to roughly 15% of infiltrating lymphocytes were accounted for by a single T-cell clone, compared with about 2.2% in benign specimens.

V sheds 2 bases and J sheds 5 bases, leaving 5 bases between their ends. Taken from the germline V gene, the CDR1 and CDR2 loops are SGHDT and YYEEEE. The CDR3, from cysteine to phenylalanine, totals 13 residues. The DNA shown is the 39-base CDR3, in frame from base 1. This clone was counted only a few times. Which antigen it targets is not known. The sample holds no much larger clone one base away, and base qualities are not on file. The TCR beta chain CDR3 region was sequenced with the immunoSEQ assay. The study's own analysis went as follows. T-cell fraction, clonal dominance and maximum TCR clone frequency were calculated for each specimen. TCRdb obtained this table from immuneACCESS and retained in-frame rearrangements with V and J assigned. These tables miss some clones; where compared with another copy, unresolved V genes account for less than half of the shortfall, and the remainder is unexplained. V and J calls and clone size are given by that table; D and trimming were obtained from the DNA. This sample gives some 8,600 clones in total; roughly 50% of them show up just once. Of the sample, about 34% falls within the top ten clones.

Specimens of bladder lesions were obtained during transurethral resection and kept at -80C. DNA was extracted from bladder specimens collected at transurethral resection. Recombination joined TRBV5-6 with TRBJ1-6, with no confident D gene call. The sample comprised tumor-infiltrating cells from bladder cancer. The TCR sequence derives from a human donor with urothelial carcinoma. DNA sequence: TGTGCCAGCAGCTTCGCAGATAATTCACCCCTCCACTTT. The translation is CASSFADNSPLHF.